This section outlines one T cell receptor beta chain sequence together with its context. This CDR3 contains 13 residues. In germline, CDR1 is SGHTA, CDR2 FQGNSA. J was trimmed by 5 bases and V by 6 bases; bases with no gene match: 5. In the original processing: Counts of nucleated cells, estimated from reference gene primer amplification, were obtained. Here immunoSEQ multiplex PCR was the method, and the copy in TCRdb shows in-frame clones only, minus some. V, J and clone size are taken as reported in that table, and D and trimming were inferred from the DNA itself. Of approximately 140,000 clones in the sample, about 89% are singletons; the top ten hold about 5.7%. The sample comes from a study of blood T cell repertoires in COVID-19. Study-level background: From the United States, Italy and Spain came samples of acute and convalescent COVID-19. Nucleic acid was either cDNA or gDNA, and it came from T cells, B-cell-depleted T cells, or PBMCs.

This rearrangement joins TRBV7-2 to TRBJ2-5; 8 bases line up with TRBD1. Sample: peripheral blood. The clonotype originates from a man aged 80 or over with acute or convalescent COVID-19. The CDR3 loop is CASSTGGRETQYF. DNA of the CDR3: TGTGCCAGCAGTACAGGGGGTCGCGAGACCCAGTACTTC.